A single sample is the source of the 5 T cell receptor beta chains below, sequenced in a study of cytomegalovirus exposure and HLA in healthy donors. PCR was performed using 60 Vbeta and 13 Jbeta primers. TCRdb's table, derived via immunoSEQ multiplex PCR, lists solely in-frame clones and lacks some. The sample has fewer than 50,000 clones; under 70% are singletons. The sequenced material came from PBMCs. Receptor source: a man in his fifties or sixties in good health and CMV-seropositive.

The V and J genes are TRBV19 and TRBJ2-5; D is uncertain. CDR3 length: 12 amino acids. V lost 3 bases, J lost 6 bases, and 8 bases lay in between. CDR1 is LNHDA, CDR2 SQIVND, per germline (reference sequence). This CDR3 reads CASSIPGQTQYF. CDR3 in DNA: TGTGCCAGTAGTATTCCGGGTCAGACCCAGTACTTC. Combining the CDR3 with reference TRBV19 and TRBJ2-5 gives the whole variable domain DGGITQSPKYLFRKEGQNVTLSCEQNLNHDAMYWYRQDPGQGLRLIYYSQIVNDFQKGDIAEGYSVSREKKESFPLTVTSAQKNPTAFYLCASSIPGQTQYFGPGTRLLVL.

This chain's CDR3 is CASSSGTVLNTGELFF. The CDR3, as DNA: TGTGCCAGCAGCTCGGGGACAGTCTTGAACACCGGGGAGCTGTTTTTT. This chain connects TRBV7-2 to TRBJ2-2; 7 positions agree with TRBD1. With V trimmed by 4 bases and J by 1 base, 6 bases remained unmatched. This CDR3 is 16 amino acids long. Germline lookup yields CDR1 SGHTA and CDR2 FQGNSA.

The gene calls are TRBV7-7 and TRBJ2-7; D is possibly TRBD1 (5 bases). The germline V gene has CDR1 SSHAT and CDR2 FNYEAQ (reference sequence). The CDR3 runs to 15 residues. This chain's CDR3 is CANNFPRATVYEQYF. As DNA, the CDR3 is TGTGCTAACAATTTCCCCAGGGCTACGGTCTACGAGCAGTACTTC.

This clone has a handful of counts. The rearrangement joins TRBV9 to TRBJ2-1, with a weak D call TRBD2 (6 bases). Germline CDR1 SGDLS, CDR2 YYNGEE. This CDR3 has 13 residues. The V gene lost 3 bases and the J gene lost 9 bases, with 13 bases spanning the gap. The CDR3 bases are TGTGCCAGCAGCGCGGGAGAGGTCGGTGAGCAGTTCTTC. Its protein is CASSAGEVGEQFF.

This chain joins TRBV28 and TRBJ2-5, with 10 bases identical to TRBD1. V was clipped by 4 bases and J by 3 bases; unmatched bases: 11. The germline CDR1 and CDR2 sequences are MDHEN and SYDVKM. The CDR3 runs to 17 residues. The chain's CDR3 is CASSSPIRDRGEETQYF. The CDR3 DNA follows: TGTGCCAGCAGTTCCCCGATCCGGGACAGGGGAGAAGAGACCCAGTACTTC.